The 17 T cell receptor beta chains below all came from one sample that was sequenced in a study of glioma-infiltrating T cells. Amplification of TCR alpha and beta CDR3 regions from RNA used iRepertoire nested multiplex PCR. TCRdb itself ran the multiplex PCR reads through MiXCR, one entry per CDR3 protein. Of around 140,000 distinct CDR3 sequences listed, about 39% are singletons. The sequenced sample was glioma tissue, nonneoplastic brain tissue, or PBMCs (not recorded which). These TCRs come from a human donor with low-grade glioma or glioblastoma, undergoing nonglioma brain surgery, or in good health (not recorded which).

The chain carries TRBV6-1 and TRBJ2-6; D assignment may be TRBD1 or TRBD2 (6 bases each). This CDR3 is built from 14 residues. With 6 bases removed from V and 1 base from J, the gap between germline ends came to 7 bases. Germline CDR1 is MNHNS and CDR2 is SASEGT. CDR3 in amino acids: CASRGGSGANVLTF. The CDR3 DNA reads as TGTGCCAGCAGAGGGGGGTCTGGGGCCAACGTCCTGACTTTC.

This clonotype was detected only a few times. The chain employs TRBV20-1 and TRBJ1-1, with a weak D call TRBD1 (6 bases). V lost 5 bases and J lost 7, with 11 bases in between. The CDR3 consists of 11 residues. Germline V gene sequence: CDR1 DFQATT, CDR2 SNEGSKA (reference sequence). In DNA, the CDR3 is TGCAGTGCTGAGGACAGTCTTGAAGCTTTCTTT. Its protein is CSAEDSLEAFF.

The chain is built from TRBV12-3 or TRBV12-4 and TRBJ2-1; D assignment may be TRBD1 or TRBD2 (5 bases each). The CDR3 spans 13 residues. V was shortened by 6 bases and J by 7 bases, with 13 bases between the two germline ends. The DNA for the CDR3 is TGTGCCAGCAGCGGGGCAGACTGGAATGAGCAGTTCTTC. Protein product: CASSGADWNEQFF.

The chain combines TRBV7-9 with TRBJ1-1; D is unclear. CDR3 length: 14 residues. Germline V gives CDR1 SEHNR, CDR2 FQNEAQ (reference sequence). Trimming removed 8 bases at V and 0 bases at J, with 13 bases between. CDR3 in amino acids: CASDSGILNTEAFF. For the CDR3, the DNA is TGTGCCAGCGACTCTGGGATATTGAACACTGAAGCTTTCTTT.

This chain connects TRBV4-1 to TRBJ2-1, with 9 positions matching TRBD2. V shed 2 bases, J shed 4 bases, and the junction held 3 bases outside the gene matches. CDR3 length equals 15 residues. Germline loops: CDR1 MGHRA, CDR2 YSYEKL. The CDR3 loop is CASSQLAGHYNEQFF. The CDR3 DNA sequence: TGCGCCAGCAGCCAACTAGCGGGACATTACAATGAGCAGTTCTTC.

The chain is built from TRBV20-1 and TRBJ2-5, with 11 bases aligning to TRBD2. Germline CDR1 and CDR2: DFQATT and SNEGSKA (reference sequence). The V segment lost 6 bases and the J segment 7 bases; nucleotides outside the gene matches: 7. The CDR3 runs to 13 residues. Here the CDR3 reads CSAPGLAAATQYF. DNA of the CDR3: TGCAGTGCCCCGGGACTAGCGGCAGCGACCCAGTACTTC.

The rearrangement joins TRBV7-8 to TRBJ2-1; the match to TRBD2 covers 7 bases. The trim removed 3 bases at V and 9 bases at J, leaving 8 bases unmatched. Looked up from germline, CDR1 is SGHVS and CDR2 is FQNEAQ. This CDR3 has 14 amino acids. CDR3 residues: CASSFRRLAFEQFF. CDR3 DNA: TGTGCCAGCAGCTTTAGGAGACTAGCCTTTGAGCAGTTCTTC.

The J gene is TRBJ2-7, the V gene TRBV27; D is unresolved. Germline CDR1 reads MNHEY; CDR2 reads SMNVEV (reference sequence). Trimming took off 8 bases at V and 1 base at J, with 6 bases between the two ends. The CDR3 sequence is 11 residues long. CDR3 in amino acids: CASGNSYEQYF. The CDR3 DNA is TGTGCCAGCGGAAATTCCTACGAGCAGTACTTC.

As concerns this clonotype: A much larger clone differs from this one at a single base, so this may be a read error. The chain joins TRBV15 to TRBJ2-3; D ambiguous. Per germline, CDR1 LNHNV and CDR2 YYDKDF (reference sequence). The V gene lost 6 bases and the J gene lost 0 bases, with 19 bases spanning the gap. This CDR3 is 17 amino acids long. DNA for the CDR3: TGTGCCACCAGGGCGGTACTTTCAGTCCTTAGCACAGATACGCAGTATTTT. This sequence encodes CATRAVLSVLSTDTQYF. The full variable domain, rest sourced from reference TRBV15 and TRBJ2-3, is DAMVIQNPRYQVTQFGKPVTLSCSQTLNHNVMYWYQQKSSQAPKLLFHYYDKDFNNEADTPDNFQSRRPNTSFCFLDIRSPGLGDTAMYLCATRAVLSVLSTDTQYFGPGTRLTVL.

This clonotype has just a few counts. CDR3 loop: CASSRGQGTLEIYEQYF. In nucleotides, the CDR3 is TGTGCCAGCAGTCGGGGACAGGGAACACTAGAGATATACGAGCAGTACTTC. The genes are TRBV6-1 and TRBJ2-7; 9 bases fit TRBD1. The CDR3 length is 17 residues. CDR1 is MNHNS and CDR2 is SASEGT in the germline V gene. Germline trimming cut 5 bases from V and 4 bases from J; bases unmatched to any gene: 15.

The chain uses TRBV29-1 and TRBJ2-7, with TRBD2 identical over 10 bases. CDR3 length: 13 amino acids. V dropped 6 bases and J dropped 7; count of bases not matched to a gene: 9. Germline CDR1 and CDR2: SQVTM and ANQGSEA. The chain's CDR3 is CSVWTSGYNEQYF. The CDR3 nucleotides read TGCAGCGTCTGGACTAGCGGCTACAATGAGCAGTACTTC.

The chain combines TRBV18 with TRBJ1-5; 7 bases match TRBD1. The CDR3 loop spans 15 amino acids. The V and J ends lost 4 bases and 2 bases, in that order; junction bases with no gene match: 5. Germline V gene data show CDR1 as KGHSH and CDR2 as LQKENI. CDR3 bases: TGTGCCAGCTCACAGGGGGCGGGAGGCAATCAGCCCCAGCATTTT. Translating it yields CASSQGAGGNQPQHF.

The V and J genes are TRBV20-1 and TRBJ2-1, with TRBD2 as a possible D gene (7 bases). The CDR3 length is 14 residues. From germline, CDR1 is DFQATT and CDR2 SNEGSKA (reference sequence). With 6 bases removed from V and 6 bases from J, the gap between germline ends came to 18 bases. The CDR3 here is CSAPRGGESNEQFF. The DNA for the CDR3 is TGCAGTGCGCCTAGGGGGGGAGAAAGCAATGAGCAGTTCTTC.

This clonotype was detected only once. This rearrangement joins TRBV7-9 to TRBJ1-6; 7 positions match TRBD1. Trimming removed 6 bases from V and 5 bases from J; junction bases left unmatched: 7. From germline, CDR1 is SEHNR and CDR2 FQNEAQ (reference sequence). The CDR3 spans 15 residues. The CDR3 nucleotides are TGTGCCAGCAGGAGACAGGGACTTGATAATTCACCCCTCCACTTT. Translation gives CASRRQGLDNSPLHF.

This chain joins TRBV4-2 and TRBJ2-1; 7 nucleotides align to TRBD2. The CDR3 has 14 amino acids. The V and J ends lost 1 base and 9 bases, in that order; junction bases with no gene match: 6. Germline V lookup: CDR1 LGHNA, CDR2 YNFKEQ. CDR3: CASSQGLRETEQFF. CDR3 sequence (DNA): TGTGCCAGCAGCCAAGGCTTGCGGGAGACTGAGCAGTTCTTC.

The V call is TRBV7-2, the J call TRBJ2-7; D unclear. CDR3 length: 14 residues. V was clipped by 5 bases and J by 7 bases, with 18 bases between them. Germline V gene sequence: CDR1 SGHTA, CDR2 FQGNSA. The CDR3 nucleotides read TGTGCCAGCAGCCCCCGTTTGGGGTATGGGGAGCAGTACTTC. It encodes CASSPRLGYGEQYF.

Comments on this clonotype: A much larger clone lies a single base off, so this may be a read error. The rearrangement links TRBV7-9 to TRBJ2-1; D is uncertain. This CDR3 is 12 amino acids long. CDR1 is SEHNR and CDR2 is FQNEAQ in the germline V gene (reference sequence). V gave up 5 bases and J gave up 9 bases, with 11 bases separating them. The CDR3 spells CASSPKLGEQFF. The CDR3 DNA follows: TGTGCCAGCAGCCCCAAATTGGGTGAGCAGTTCTTC.